These 8 T cell receptor beta chains came from one sample sequenced in a study of graft-versus-host responses after intestinal transplantation (dated by TCRdb to the early 2020s). These receptors are not linked to any known antigen. What this sample's time point label stands for: cells obtained before transplantation from donor or recipient. Receptor amplification or capture employed the immunoSEQ multiplex PCR assay. TCRdb holds this immuneACCESS table with in-frame rearrangements only. Some clones are missing; in checked studies, unresolved V genes explain under half, and the rest has no known cause. Present in this sample are fewer than 110,000 clones, roughly 90% of which were seen just once. The ten most abundant clones make up 0.6% to 0.8% of the sample. The sequencing used unstimulated CD4+ T cells sorted from spleen or lymph node cells, collected before transplant. All receptors derive from a human donor who was the organ donor for an intestinal transplant.

This clone occurred a few times. The rearrangement uses TRBV11-2 and TRBJ2-7; D unresolved. The germline V gene has CDR1 SGHAT and CDR2 FQNNGV. Trimming removed 4 bases from V and 2 bases from J, with 3 bases in between. The CDR3 runs to 11 residues. The CDR3 sequence is CASSSPYEQYF. In nucleotides, the CDR3 is TGTGCCAGCAGCTCCCCCTACGAGCAGTACTTC.

This rearrangement joins TRBV11-2 to TRBJ2-7; 9 nucleotides align to TRBD2. The CDR3 is 19 residues long. V lost 4 bases to trimming and J lost 7 bases; unmatched junction nucleotides: 23. Germline loops: CDR1 SGHAT, CDR2 FQNNGV. The CDR3 region is CASSSSPPGAGGPRGEQYF. In DNA, the CDR3 is TGTGCCAGCAGCTCTTCTCCCCCGGGCGCGGGGGGGCCAAGGGGGGAGCAGTACTTC.

V gene TRBV6-5 combines with J gene TRBJ1-1; a possible D gene is TRBD1 (6 bases). In germline, CDR1 is MNHEY, CDR2 SVGAGI. The CDR3 is 15 amino acids. Trimming cost V 2 bases and J 3 bases, with 13 bases left between them. The CDR3 nucleotides read TGTGCCAGCAGTTACCAGTCGGGGGCGGACACTGAAGCTTTCTTT. Translation gives CASSYQSGADTEAFF.

In its sample, this clone was seen once. V gene TRBV7-2 combines with J gene TRBJ1-1, with TRBD1 as a possible D gene (6 bases). The V gene lost 1 base and the J gene lost 4 bases, with 10 bases spanning the gap. Germline lookup yields CDR1 SGHTA and CDR2 FQGNSA. The CDR3 has 14 residues. CDR3 in DNA: TGTGCCAGCAGCTTAGTCGCAGGGGCCACTGAAGCTTTCTTT. Protein: CASSLVAGATEAFF.

The chain joins TRBV18 to TRBJ1-3, with TRBD1 identical over 7 bases. CDR3 length: 15 amino acids. The V segment lost 7 bases and the J segment 4 bases; nucleotides outside the gene matches: 10. CDR1 and CDR2 (germline): KGHSH, LQKENI. The CDR3 here is CASLPDRSKGNTIYF. Written as DNA, the CDR3 is TGTGCCAGCTTACCGGACAGGAGTAAAGGAAACACCATATATTTT.

This chain connects TRBV13 to TRBJ2-7; D may be TRBD1 or TRBD2 (5 bases each). With 5 bases removed from V and 3 bases from J, the gap between germline ends came to 14 bases. CDR1 and CDR2 (germline): PRHDT, FYEKMQ (reference sequence). This CDR3 is built from 14 residues. The CDR3 nucleotides are TGTGCCAGCAGCCCCCGGGACGGAAGCTACGAGCAGTACTTC. It specifies CASSPRDGSYEQYF.

CDR3 DNA: TGCGCCAGCAGCTCTAACCGGGACACCATATATTTT. Its protein is CASSSNRDTIYF. The chain combines TRBV5-1 with TRBJ1-3; D gene unclear. The CDR3 covers 12 residues. Per germline, CDR1 SGHRS and CDR2 YFSETQ. V lost 3 bases and J lost 8, with 9 bases in between. The complete variable domain, with remaining parts taken from reference TRBV5-1 and TRBJ1-3, reads KAGVTQTPRYLIKTRGQQVTLSCSPISGHRSVSWYQQTPGQGLQFLFEYFSETQRNKGNFPGRFSGRQFSNSRSEMNVSTLELGDSALYLCASSSNRDTIYFGEGSWLTVV.

The rearrangement uses TRBV11-3 and TRBJ1-2; unclear D gene. This CDR3 comprises 12 residues. V was pared by 2 bases and J by 3 bases, with 4 bases between. Germline CDR1 reads SGHNT; CDR2 reads YENEEA. CDR3 bases: TGTGCCAGCAGCTTAAATGACTATGGCTACACCTTC. Protein: CASSLNDYGYTF. The entire variable domain, with the rest obtained from reference TRBV11-3 and TRBJ1-2, is as follows: EAGVVQSPRYKIIEKKQPVAFWCNPISGHNTLYWYLQNLGQGPELLIRYENEEAVDDSQLPKDRFSAERLKGVDSTLKIQPAELGDSAVYLCASSLNDYGYTFGSGTRLTVV.